One and the same sample provided the 5 T cell receptor beta chains below, sequenced in a study of sequential checkpoint blockade in melanoma. Noted treatment: randomized to nivolumab then ipilimumab (arm A) or the reverse (arm B). The repertoire was sequenced with immunoSEQ multiplex PCR; TCRdb's copy has only in-frame clones and lacks some. The data contain about 12,000 clones, approximately 83% of them singletons. Sequencing was performed on CD8+ T cells sorted from blood (inferred from file names), taken from a patient given nivolumab and ipilimumab in sequence. These receptors all stem from a human donor with melanoma.

The chain employs TRBV1 and TRBJ2-3; TRBD2 is the table's D call and was not checked against the DNA. TRBV1 is flagged as a pseudogene. The CDR3 is made up of 17 amino acids. Written as DNA, the CDR3 is TGCACCAGCAGCCAAGGGGTCGGAGAGTCGACCACAGATACGCAGTATTTT. Residues: CTSSQGVGESTTDTQYF.

The genes are TRBV7-3 and TRBJ1-5; 8 nucleotides agree with TRBD1. The CDR3 totals 16 residues. The V gene's germline CDR1 is SGHTA and CDR2 FQGTGA. The V segment lost 5 bases and the J segment 7 bases; nucleotides outside the gene matches: 13. CDR3 bases: TGTGCCAGCAGCCGTGTCCAGGACAGGGAGGTCCAGCCCCAGCATTTT. It encodes CASSRVQDREVQPQHF.

The J gene is TRBJ2-7, the V gene TRBV7-6; the D gene is possibly TRBD1 (5 bases). Per germline, CDR1 SGHVS and CDR2 FNYEAQ. The CDR3 runs 14 residues. V was trimmed by 3 bases and J by 2 bases, leaving 11 bases between them. The CDR3 DNA is TGTGCCAGCAGCTTCGGAGCAGGGACCTACGAGCAGTACTTC. Residues: CASSFGAGTYEQYF.

The V and J genes are TRBV13 and TRBJ2-7; a possible D gene is TRBD2 (5 bases). Trimming removed 0 bases at V and 3 bases at J, with 15 bases between. Germline lookup yields CDR1 PRHDT and CDR2 FYEKMQ (reference sequence). The CDR3 sequence is 16 residues long. The CDR3: CASSLGVGSEVYEQYF. The CDR3 nucleotides read TGTGCCAGCAGCTTAGGAGTGGGTAGCGAGGTCTACGAGCAGTACTTC.

The chain recombines TRBV6-5 with TRBJ2-3; D is perhaps TRBD1 (7 bases). The ends were cut back, 8 bases at V and 14 bases at J, with 17 bases in the middle. CDR3 size: 11 residues. Germline V gene sequence: CDR1 MNHEY, CDR2 SVGAGI. CDR3 sequence (DNA): TGTGCCAGCGCCCTGGAGGGGGCGCGGTATTTT. It codes for CASALEGARYF.